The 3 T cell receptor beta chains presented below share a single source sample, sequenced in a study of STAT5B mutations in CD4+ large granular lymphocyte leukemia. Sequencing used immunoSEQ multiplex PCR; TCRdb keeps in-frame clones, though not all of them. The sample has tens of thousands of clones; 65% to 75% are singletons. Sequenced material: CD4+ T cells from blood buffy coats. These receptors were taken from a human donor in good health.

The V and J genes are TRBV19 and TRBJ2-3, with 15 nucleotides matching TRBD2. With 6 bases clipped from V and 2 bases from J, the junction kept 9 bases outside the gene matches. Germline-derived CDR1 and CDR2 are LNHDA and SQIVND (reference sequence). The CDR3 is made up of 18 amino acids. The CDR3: CASSATGTSGRLTDTQYF. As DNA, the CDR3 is TGTGCCAGTAGCGCAACCGGGACTAGCGGGAGGCTCACAGATACGCAGTATTTT.

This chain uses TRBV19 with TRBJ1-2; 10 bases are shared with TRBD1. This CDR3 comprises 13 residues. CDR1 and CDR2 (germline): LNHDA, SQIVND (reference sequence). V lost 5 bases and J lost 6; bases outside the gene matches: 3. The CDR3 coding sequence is TGTGCCAGTAGTTGGGACAGGGGCGATGGCTACACCTTC. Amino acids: CASSWDRGDGYTF.

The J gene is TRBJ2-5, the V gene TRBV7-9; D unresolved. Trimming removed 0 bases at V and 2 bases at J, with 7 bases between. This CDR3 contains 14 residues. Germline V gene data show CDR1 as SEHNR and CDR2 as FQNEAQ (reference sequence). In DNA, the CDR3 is TGTGCCAGCAGCTTAGCGAGAACTCAAGAGACCCAGTACTTC. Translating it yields CASSLARTQETQYF.